This T cell receptor (beta chain) came from a study of blood T cell repertoires in COVID-19 (dated by TCRdb to the early 2020s). For context, the study as a whole: The collaborator samples originated in the United States, Italy and Spain and spanned the acute and convalescent phases of COVID-19. The sample metadata nearly always contained a de-identified subject ID, COVID-19 status, age in years and sex. The repertoires were released in a freely available public database intended as a resource for research on the immune response to SARS-CoV-2. Deeply sampled blood TCRbeta repertoires from subjects exposed to, actively infected with, or recovered from COVID-19 were included in the dataset. The samples were drawn from the first 160 participants of the ongoing ImmuneRACE study and from 1,254 subjects provided by 6 global collaborators. The material from the prospective study consisted of cDNA or gDNA derived from T cells, B-cell-depleted T cells, or PBMCs. Where available, HLA class I and class II types were taken from metadata supplied by the sample provider and were not determined by assay-based typing.

The full study reports these points: The amount of clinical and demographic metadata varied by source and participant and was provided uncurated.

TCRbeta CDR3 regions were amplified from genomic DNA using the immunoSEQ Assay, a bias-controlled multiplex PCR. The paper's data handling went like this. The number of nucleated cells in each sample was estimated from the amplification of reference gene primers within the assay. To quantify the absolute abundance of each unique TCRbeta CDR3 rearrangement, sequence reads were collapsed and filtered. For each sample, productive Simpson clonality was calculated by taking the square root of Simpson's diversity index across productive rearrangements. The immuneACCESS repertoire file appears here via TCRdb, limited to in-frame rearrangements. These files lack a portion of the clones; in checked studies, under half of the deficit traces to unresolved V genes, and the cause of the others is not known. Clone size and V and J calls were adopted from that table, with D and trimming inferred from the DNA. This sample is represented by about 670,000 clones; about 90% of them were singletons. The ten largest clones capture around 0.3% of the sample.

Regarding this clone: What this receptor recognizes is not known. Nothing much larger sits one base from this clone, and base qualities are not available.

Whole blood was collected in K2EDTA tubes by collaborating institutions according to the institutions' own protocols. For TCRbeta analysis, collaborators shipped samples as frozen whole blood, isolated PBMCs, or DNA extracted from either of those sample types. The cysteine opens and the phenylalanine closes a CDR3 of 13 amino acids. Just CDR3 DNA is preserved here, 39 bases in frame from base 1. In the germline V gene, CDR1 corresponds to KGHDR and CDR2 to SFDVKD. V is pared back by 4 bases and J by 3 bases, with 6 bases lying between the germline termini. This sequence originates from a woman between 18 and 30 years old with acute or convalescent COVID-19. The sample was peripheral blood. In this chain, TRBV24-1 is recombined with TRBJ2-1; too little of a D gene remains to name it. The CDR3 sequence is CATSDPRYNEQFF. The DNA is TGTGCCACCAGTGACCCGCGCTACAATGAGCAGTTCTTC.